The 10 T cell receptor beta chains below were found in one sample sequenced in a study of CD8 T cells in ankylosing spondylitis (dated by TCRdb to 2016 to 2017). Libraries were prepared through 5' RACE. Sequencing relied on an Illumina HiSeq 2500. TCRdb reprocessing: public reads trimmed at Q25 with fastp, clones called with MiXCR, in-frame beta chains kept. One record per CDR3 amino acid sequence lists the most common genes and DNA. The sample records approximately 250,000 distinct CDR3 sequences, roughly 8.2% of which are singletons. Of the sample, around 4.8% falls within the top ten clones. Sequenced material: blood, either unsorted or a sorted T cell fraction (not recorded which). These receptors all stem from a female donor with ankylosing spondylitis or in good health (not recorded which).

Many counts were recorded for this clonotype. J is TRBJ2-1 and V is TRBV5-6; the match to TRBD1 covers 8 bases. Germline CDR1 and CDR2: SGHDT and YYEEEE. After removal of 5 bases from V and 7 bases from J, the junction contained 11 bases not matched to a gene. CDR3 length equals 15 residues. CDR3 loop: CASRRGQVPGNEQFF. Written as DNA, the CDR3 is TGTGCCAGCAGGCGGGGACAGGTCCCTGGGAATGAGCAGTTCTTC.

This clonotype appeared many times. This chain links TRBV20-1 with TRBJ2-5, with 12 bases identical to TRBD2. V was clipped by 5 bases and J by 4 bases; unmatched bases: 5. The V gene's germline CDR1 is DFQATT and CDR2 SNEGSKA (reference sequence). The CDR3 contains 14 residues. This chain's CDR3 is CSALAGGGRETQYF. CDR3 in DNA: TGCAGTGCTCTAGCGGGAGGGGGAAGAGAGACCCAGTACTTC.

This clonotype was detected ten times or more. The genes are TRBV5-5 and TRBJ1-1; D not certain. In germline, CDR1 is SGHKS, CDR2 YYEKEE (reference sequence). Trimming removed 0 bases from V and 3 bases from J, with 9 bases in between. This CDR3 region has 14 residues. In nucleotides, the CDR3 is TGTGCCAGCAGCTTGGCTCCTGAGGACACTGAAGCTTTCTTT. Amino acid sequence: CASSLAPEDTEAFF.

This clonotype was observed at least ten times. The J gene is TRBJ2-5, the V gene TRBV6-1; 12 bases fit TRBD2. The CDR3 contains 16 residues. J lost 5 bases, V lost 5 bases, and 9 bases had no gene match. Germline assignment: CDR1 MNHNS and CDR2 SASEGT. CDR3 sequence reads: CASSPGLAGSRETQYF. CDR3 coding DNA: TGTGCCAGCAGTCCCGGACTAGCGGGATCGAGGGAGACCCAGTACTTC.

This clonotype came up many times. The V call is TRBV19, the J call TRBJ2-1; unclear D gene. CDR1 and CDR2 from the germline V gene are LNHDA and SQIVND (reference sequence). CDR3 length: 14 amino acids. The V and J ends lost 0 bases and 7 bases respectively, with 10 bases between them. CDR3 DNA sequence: TGTGCCAGTAGTATAGATCTCAGCGCAAATGAGCAGTTCTTC. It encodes CASSIDLSANEQFF.

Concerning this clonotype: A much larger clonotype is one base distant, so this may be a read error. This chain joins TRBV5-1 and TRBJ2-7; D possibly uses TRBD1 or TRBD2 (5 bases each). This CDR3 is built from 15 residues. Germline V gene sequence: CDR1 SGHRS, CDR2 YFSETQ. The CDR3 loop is CVSSLRGGSTYEQYF. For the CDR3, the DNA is TGCGTCAGCAGCTTGAGGGGCGGTTCTACCTACGAGCAGTACTTC.

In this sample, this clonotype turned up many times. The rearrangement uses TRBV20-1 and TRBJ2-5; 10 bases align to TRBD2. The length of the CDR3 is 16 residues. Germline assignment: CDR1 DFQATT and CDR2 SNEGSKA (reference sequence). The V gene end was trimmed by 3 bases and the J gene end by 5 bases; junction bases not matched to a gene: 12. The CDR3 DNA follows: TGCAGTGCTAGTATCCTAGCGGGAGCTTTTGGGGAGACCCAGTACTTC. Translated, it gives CSASILAGAFGETQYF.

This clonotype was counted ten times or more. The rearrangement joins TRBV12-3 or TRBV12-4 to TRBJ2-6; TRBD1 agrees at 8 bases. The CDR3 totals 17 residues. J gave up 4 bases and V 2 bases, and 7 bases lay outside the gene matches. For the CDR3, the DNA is TGTGCCAGCAGTTTAACAGGGGGAACTTCGGGGGCCAACGTCCTGACTTTC. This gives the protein CASSLTGGTSGANVLTF.

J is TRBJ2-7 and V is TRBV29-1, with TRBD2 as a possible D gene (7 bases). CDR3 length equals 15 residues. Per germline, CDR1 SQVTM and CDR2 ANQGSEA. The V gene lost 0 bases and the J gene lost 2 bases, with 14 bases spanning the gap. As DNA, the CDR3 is TGCAGCGTTGAAGAGGTGGGGGGGCGGACCTACGAGCAGTACTTC. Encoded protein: CSVEEVGGRTYEQYF.

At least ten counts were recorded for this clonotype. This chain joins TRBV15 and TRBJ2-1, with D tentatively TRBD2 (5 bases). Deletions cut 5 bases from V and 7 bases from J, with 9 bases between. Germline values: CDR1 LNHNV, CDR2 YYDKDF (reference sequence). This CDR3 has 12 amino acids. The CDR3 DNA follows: TGTGCCACCAGCGAGAGGGTAAATGAGCAGTTCTTC. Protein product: CATSERVNEQFF.